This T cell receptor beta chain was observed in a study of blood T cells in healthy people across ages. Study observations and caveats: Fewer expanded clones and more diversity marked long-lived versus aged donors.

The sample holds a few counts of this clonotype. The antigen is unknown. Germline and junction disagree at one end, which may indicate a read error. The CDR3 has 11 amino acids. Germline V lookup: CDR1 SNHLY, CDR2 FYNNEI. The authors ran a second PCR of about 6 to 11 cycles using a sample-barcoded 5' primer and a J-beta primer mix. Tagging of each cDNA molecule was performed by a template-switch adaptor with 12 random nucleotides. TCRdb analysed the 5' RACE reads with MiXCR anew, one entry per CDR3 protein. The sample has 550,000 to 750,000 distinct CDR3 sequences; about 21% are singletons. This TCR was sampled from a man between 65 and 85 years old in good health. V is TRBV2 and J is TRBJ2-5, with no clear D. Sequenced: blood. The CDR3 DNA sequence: TGTGCCAGCAGTTCCATTAATGAGCAGCTCTTC. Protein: CASSSINEQLF.